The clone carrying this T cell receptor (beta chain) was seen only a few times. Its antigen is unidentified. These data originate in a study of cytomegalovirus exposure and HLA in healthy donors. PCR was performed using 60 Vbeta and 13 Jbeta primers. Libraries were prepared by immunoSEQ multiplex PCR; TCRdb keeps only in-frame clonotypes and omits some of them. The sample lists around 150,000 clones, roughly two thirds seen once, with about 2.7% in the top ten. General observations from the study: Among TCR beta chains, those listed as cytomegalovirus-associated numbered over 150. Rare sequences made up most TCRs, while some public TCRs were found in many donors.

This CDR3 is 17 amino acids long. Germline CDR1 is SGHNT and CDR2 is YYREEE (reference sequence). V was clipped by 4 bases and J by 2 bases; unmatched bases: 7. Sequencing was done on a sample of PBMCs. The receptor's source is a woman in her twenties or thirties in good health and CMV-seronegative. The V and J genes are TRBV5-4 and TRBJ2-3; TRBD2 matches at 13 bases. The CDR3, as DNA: TGTGCCAGCAGCGGACAACTAGCGGGGGGGCCCACAGATACGCAGTATTTT. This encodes CASSGQLAGGPTDTQYF.